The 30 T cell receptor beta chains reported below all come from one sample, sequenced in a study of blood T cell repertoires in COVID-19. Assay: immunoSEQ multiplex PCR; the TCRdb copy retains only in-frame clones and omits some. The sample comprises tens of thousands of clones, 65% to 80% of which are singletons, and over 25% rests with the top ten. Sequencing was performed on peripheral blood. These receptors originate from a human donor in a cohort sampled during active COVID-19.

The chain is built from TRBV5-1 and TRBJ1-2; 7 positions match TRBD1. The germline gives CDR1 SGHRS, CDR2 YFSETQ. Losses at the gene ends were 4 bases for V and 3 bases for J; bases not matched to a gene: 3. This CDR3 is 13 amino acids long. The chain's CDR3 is CASSPDRDYGYTF. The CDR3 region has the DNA TGCGCCAGCAGCCCCGACAGGGACTATGGCTACACCTTC.

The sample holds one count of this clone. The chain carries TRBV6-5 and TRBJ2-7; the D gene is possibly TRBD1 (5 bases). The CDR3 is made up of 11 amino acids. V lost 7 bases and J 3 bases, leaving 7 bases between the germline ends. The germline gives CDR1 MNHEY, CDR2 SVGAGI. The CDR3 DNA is TGTGCCAGCATGGACAACTACGAGCAGTACTTC. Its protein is CASMDNYEQYF.

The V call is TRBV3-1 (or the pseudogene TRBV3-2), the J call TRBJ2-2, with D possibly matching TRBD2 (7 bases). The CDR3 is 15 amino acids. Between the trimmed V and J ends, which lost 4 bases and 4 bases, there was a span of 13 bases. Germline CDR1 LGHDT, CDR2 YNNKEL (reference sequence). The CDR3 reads CASSLQGRVTGELFF. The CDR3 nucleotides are TGTGCCAGCAGCCTTCAGGGGAGGGTCACCGGGGAGCTGTTTTTT.

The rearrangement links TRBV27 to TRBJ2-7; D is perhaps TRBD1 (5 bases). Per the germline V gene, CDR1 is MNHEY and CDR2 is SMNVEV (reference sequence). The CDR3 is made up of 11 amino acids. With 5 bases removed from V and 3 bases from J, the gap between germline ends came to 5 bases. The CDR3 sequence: CASSQGYEQYF. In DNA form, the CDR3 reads TGTGCCAGCAGTCAGGGCTACGAGCAGTACTTC.

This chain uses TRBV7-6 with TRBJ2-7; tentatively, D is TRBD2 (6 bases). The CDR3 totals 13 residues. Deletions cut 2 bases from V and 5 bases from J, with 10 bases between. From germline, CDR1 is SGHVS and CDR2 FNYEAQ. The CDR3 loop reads CASSLTGGNEQYF. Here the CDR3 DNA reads TGTGCCAGCAGCTTAACCGGGGGTAACGAGCAGTACTTC.

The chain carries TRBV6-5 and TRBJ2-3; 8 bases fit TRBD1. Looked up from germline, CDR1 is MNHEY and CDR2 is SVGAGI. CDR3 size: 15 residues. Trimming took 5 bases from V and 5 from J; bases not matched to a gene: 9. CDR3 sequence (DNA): TGTGCCAGCAGTCCCCAACAGGGGGTTGGAGATACGCAGTATTTT. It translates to CASSPQQGVGDTQYF.

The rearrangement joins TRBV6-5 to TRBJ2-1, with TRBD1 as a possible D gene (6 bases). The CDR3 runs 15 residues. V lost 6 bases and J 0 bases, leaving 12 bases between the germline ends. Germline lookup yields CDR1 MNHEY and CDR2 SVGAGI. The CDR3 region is CASSRTESSYNEQFF. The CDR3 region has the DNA TGTGCCAGCAGCCGGACAGAGAGCTCCTACAATGAGCAGTTCTTC.

The CDR3 loop reads CSVARGPWGEQFF. CDR3 bases: TGCAGCGTTGCGCGCGGCCCCTGGGGCGAGCAGTTCTTC. This chain uses TRBV29-1 with TRBJ2-1; tentative D call: TRBD1 (5 bases). With 4 bases removed from V and 10 bases from J, the gap between germline ends came to 17 bases. This CDR3 spans 13 amino acids. In germline, CDR1 is SQVTM, CDR2 ANQGSEA.

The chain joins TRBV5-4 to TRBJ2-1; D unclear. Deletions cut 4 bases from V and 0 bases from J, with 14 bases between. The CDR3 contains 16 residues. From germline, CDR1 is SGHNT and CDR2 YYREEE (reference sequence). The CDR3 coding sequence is TGTGCCAGCAGCGAACCCTTCGAGAGCTCCTACAATGAGCAGTTCTTC. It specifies CASSEPFESSYNEQFF.

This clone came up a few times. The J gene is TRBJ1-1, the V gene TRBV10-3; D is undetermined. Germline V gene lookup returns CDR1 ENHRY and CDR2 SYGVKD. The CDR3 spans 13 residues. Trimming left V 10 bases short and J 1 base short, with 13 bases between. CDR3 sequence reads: CATTIRGNTEAFF. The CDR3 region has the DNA TGTGCCACCACGATTCGGGGGAACACTGAAGCTTTCTTT.

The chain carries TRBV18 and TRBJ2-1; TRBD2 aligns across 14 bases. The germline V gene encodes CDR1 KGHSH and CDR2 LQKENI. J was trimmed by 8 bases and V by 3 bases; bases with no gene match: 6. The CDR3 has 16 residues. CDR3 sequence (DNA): TGTGCCAGCTCACCGGGGACTAGCGGGAGACCCTATGAGCAGTTCTTC. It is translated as CASSPGTSGRPYEQFF.

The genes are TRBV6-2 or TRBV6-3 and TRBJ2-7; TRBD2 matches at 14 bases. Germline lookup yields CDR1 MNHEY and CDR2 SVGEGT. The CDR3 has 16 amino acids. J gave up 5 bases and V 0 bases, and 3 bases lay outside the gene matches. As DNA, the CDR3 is TGTGCCAGCAGTTACTCTGGGACTAGCGGGAGAAACGAGCAGTACTTC. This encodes CASSYSGTSGRNEQYF.

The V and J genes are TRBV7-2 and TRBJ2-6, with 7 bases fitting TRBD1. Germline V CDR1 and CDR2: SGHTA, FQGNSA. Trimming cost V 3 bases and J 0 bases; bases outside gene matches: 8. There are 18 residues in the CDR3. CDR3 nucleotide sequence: TGTGCCAGCAGCTTCGCAGGGGGATTCCACTCTGGGGCCAACGTCCTGACTTTC. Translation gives CASSFAGGFHSGANVLTF.

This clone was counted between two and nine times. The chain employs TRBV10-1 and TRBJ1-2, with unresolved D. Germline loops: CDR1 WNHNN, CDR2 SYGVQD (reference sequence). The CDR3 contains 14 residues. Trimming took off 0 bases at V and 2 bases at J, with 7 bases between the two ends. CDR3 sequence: CASSESGRNYGYTF. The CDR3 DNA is TGCGCCAGCAGTGAGTCGGGCAGGAACTATGGCTACACCTTC.

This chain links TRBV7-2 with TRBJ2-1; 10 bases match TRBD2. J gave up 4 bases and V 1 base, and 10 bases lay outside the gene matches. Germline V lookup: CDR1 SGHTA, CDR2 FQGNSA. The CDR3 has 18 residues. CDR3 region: CASSLVDSGRTFYNEQFF. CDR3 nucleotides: TGTGCCAGCAGCTTAGTTGATAGCGGGAGGACTTTTTACAATGAGCAGTTCTTC.

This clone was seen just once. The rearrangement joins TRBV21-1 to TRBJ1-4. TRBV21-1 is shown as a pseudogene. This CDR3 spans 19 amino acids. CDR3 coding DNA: TGTGCCAGCAGCAAAGCGCGGGGGACCGCAGCTACAACTAATGAAAAACTGTTTTTT. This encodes CASSKARGTAATTNEKLFF.

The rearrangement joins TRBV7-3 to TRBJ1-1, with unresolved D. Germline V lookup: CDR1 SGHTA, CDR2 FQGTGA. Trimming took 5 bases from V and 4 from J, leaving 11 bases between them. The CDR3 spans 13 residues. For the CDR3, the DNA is TGTGCCAGCAGCGCCCAGGCGCGCACTGAAGCTTTCTTT. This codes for CASSAQARTEAFF. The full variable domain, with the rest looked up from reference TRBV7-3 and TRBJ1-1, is GAGVSQTPSNKVTEKGKYVELRCDPISGHTALYWYRQSLGQGPEFLIYFQGTGAADDSGLPNDRFFAVRPEGSVSTLKIQRTERGDSAVYLCASSAQARTEAFFGQGTRLTVV.

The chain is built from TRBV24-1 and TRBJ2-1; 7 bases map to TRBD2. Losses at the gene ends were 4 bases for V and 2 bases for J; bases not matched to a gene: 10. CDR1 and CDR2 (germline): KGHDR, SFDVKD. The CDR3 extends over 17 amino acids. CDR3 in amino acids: CATSEVTSGKTYNEQFF. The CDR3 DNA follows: TGTGCCACCAGTGAAGTTACGAGCGGGAAGACCTACAATGAGCAGTTCTTC.

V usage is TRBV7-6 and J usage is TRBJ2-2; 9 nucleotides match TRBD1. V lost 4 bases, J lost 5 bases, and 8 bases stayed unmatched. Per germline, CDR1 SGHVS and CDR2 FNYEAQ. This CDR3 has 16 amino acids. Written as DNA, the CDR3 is TGTGCCAGCAGCTACCAGACAGGGGGGTTGACCGGGGAGCTGTTTTTT. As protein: CASSYQTGGLTGELFF.

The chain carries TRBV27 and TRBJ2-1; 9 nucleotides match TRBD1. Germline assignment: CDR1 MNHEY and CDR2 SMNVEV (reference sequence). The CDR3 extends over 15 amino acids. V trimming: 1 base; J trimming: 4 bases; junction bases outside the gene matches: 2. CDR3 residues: CASSLLGTGYNEQFF. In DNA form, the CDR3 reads TGTGCCAGCAGTTTATTGGGGACAGGGTACAATGAGCAGTTCTTC.

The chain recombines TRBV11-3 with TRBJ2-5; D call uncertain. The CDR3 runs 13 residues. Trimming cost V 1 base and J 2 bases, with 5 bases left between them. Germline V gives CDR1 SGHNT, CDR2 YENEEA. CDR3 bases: TGTGCCAGCAGCTTAGTACAGCAAGAGACCCAGTACTTC. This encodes CASSLVQQETQYF. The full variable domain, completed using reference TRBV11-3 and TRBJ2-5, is EAGVVQSPRYKIIEKKQPVAFWCNPISGHNTLYWYLQNLGQGPELLIRYENEEAVDDSQLPKDRFSAERLKGVDSTLKIQPAELGDSAVYLCASSLVQQETQYFGPGTRLLVL.

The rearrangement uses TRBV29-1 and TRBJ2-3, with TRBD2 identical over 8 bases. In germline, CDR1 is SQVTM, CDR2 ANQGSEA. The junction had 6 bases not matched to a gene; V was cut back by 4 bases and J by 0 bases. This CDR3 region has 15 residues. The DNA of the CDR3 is TGCAGCGTTGTTCCCCCTAGCGGGAGCACAGATACGCAGTATTTT. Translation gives CSVVPPSGSTDTQYF.

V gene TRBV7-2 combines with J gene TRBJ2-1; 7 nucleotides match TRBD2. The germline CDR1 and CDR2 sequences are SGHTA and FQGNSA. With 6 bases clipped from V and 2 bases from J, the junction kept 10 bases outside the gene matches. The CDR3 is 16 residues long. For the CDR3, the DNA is TGTGCCAGCAGTCGAACCCCGGGGACTACCTACAATGAGCAGTTCTTC. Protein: CASSRTPGTTYNEQFF. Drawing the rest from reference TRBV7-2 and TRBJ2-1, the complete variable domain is GAGVSQSPSNKVTEKGKDVELRCDPISGHTALYWYRQSLGQGLEFLIYFQGNSAPDKSGLPSDRFSAERTGGSVSTLTIQRTQQEDSAVYLCASSRTPGTTYNEQFFGPGTRLTVL.

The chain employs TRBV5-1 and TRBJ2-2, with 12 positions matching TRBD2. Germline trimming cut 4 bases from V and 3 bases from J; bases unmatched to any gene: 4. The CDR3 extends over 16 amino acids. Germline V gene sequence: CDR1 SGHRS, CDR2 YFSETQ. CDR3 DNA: TGCGCCAGCAGCGGGGGGACTAGCGGGTACACCGGGGAGCTGTTTTTT. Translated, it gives CASSGGTSGYTGELFF. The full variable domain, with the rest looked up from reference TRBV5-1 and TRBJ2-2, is KAGVTQTPRYLIKTRGQQVTLSCSPISGHRSVSWYQQTPGQGLQFLFEYFSETQRNKGNFPGRFSGRQFSNSRSEMNVSTLELGDSALYLCASSGGTSGYTGELFFGEGSRLTVL.

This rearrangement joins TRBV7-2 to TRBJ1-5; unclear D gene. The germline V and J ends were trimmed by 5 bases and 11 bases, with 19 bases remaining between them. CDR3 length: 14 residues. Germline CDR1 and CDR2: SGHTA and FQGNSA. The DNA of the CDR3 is TGTGCCAGCAGCCCCGTGGCCGCAAGACATGCCCAGCATTTT. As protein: CASSPVAARHAQHF.

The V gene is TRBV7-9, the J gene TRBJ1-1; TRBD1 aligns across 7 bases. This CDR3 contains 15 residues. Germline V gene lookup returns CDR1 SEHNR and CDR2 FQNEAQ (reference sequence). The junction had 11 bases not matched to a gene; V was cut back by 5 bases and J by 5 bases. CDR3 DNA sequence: TGTGCCAGCAGCGCCGTCGACAGGGCGAATACTGAAGCTTTCTTT. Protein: CASSAVDRANTEAFF.

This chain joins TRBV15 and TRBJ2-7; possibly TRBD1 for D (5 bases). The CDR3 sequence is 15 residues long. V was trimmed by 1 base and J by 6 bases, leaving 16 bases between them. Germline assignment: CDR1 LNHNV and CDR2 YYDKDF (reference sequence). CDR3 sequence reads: CATSRGGGSPREQYF. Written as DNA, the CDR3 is TGTGCCACCAGCAGAGGGGGCGGATCCCCTCGCGAGCAGTACTTC.

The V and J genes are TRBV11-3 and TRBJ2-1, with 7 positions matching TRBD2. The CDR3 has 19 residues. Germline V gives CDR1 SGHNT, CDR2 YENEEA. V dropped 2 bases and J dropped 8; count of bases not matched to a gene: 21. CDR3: CASSLKELAEYSKGHEQFF. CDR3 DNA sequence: TGTGCCAGCAGCTTAAAGGAGCTAGCGGAATACTCAAAGGGTCATGAGCAGTTCTTC.

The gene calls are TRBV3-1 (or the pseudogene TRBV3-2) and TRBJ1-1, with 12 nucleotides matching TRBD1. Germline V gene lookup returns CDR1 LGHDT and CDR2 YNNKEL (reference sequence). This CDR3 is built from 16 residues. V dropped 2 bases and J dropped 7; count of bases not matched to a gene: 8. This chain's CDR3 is CASSQTSGTGGGEAFF. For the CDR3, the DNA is TGTGCCAGCAGCCAAACCTCAGGGACAGGGGGCGGTGAAGCTTTCTTT.

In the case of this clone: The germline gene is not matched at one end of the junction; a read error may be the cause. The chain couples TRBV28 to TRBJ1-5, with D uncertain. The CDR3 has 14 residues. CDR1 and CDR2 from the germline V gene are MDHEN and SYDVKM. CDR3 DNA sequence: TGTGCCAGCAGTTTAGGAGAGCGAAATCAACCCCAGCATTTT. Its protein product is CASSLGERNQPQHF.